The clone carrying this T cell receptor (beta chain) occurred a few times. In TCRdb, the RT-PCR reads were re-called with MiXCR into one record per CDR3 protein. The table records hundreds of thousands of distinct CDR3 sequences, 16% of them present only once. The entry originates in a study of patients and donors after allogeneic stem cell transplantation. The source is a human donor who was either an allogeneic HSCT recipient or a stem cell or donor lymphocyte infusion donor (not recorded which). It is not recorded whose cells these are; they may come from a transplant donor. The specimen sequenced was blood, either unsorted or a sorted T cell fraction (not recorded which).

CDR3 loop: CSAPDRATGNTIYF. The CDR3, as DNA: TGCAGTGCTCCCGACAGGGCTACTGGAAACACCATATATTTT. The J gene is TRBJ1-3, the V gene TRBV20-1, with TRBD1 matching over 7 bases. CDR3 length: 14 amino acids. Germline lookup yields CDR1 DFQATT and CDR2 SNEGSKA (reference sequence). V dropped 5 bases and J dropped 2; count of bases not matched to a gene: 6.